The present T cell receptor (beta chain) was sequenced within a study of beta chain features in type 1 diabetes. This CDR3 is 15 amino acids long. Germline CDR1 reads SEHNR; CDR2 reads FQNEAQ (reference sequence). The V gene end was trimmed by 4 bases and the J gene end by 3 bases; junction bases not matched to a gene: 6. The entirety of the isolated RNA underwent reverse transcription, so expressed TCRB transcripts were sequenced. Clones were read by immunoSEQ multiplex PCR, and TCRdb kept only the in-frame ones, dropping some. The data contain around 450,000 clones, about 10% of them singletons. The gene calls are TRBV7-9 and TRBJ2-1; 7 bases match TRBD1. The receptor was derived from a woman in her late teens or twenties in good health. Sequencing used naive CD4+ T cells from blood. CDR3 DNA: TGTGCCAGCAGCTCACCGGGACAGAACTACAATGAGCAGTTCTTC. Its translation: CASSSPGQNYNEQFF.